The 19 T cell receptor beta chains below come from one sample, sequenced in a study of identical twins. TCRdb reprocessed the 5' RACE reads via MiXCR and lists one record per CDR3 protein. Of 1.5 million to 2 million distinct CDR3 sequences listed, 32% are singletons. The sample taken for sequencing was cord blood. These TCRs come from a newborn girl in good health.

This chain joins TRBV20-1 and TRBJ2-1; D might be TRBD2 (7 bases). CDR1 is DFQATT and CDR2 is SNEGSKA in the germline V gene (reference sequence). The CDR3 contains 13 residues. With 1 base removed from V and 8 bases from J, the gap between germline ends came to 12 bases. The CDR3 DNA reads TGCAGTGCTAGAGTACGCGGGGGCGATGAGCAGTTCTTC. Amino acid sequence: CSARVRGGDEQFF.

This chain links TRBV28 with TRBJ1-2; 10 bases are shared with TRBD1. This CDR3 is 14 amino acids long. The ends lost 5 bases at V and 5 bases at J; junction bases unmatched: 5. Germline loops: CDR1 MDHEN, CDR2 SYDVKM. CDR3 DNA: TGTGCCAGCAGTCGACAGGGGGCAACTTATGGCTACACCTTC. Amino acid sequence: CASSRQGATYGYTF.

V is TRBV20-1 and J is TRBJ2-7; D is perhaps TRBD1 (5 bases). V lost 0 bases, J lost 4 bases, and 13 bases lay in between. The CDR3 sequence is 14 residues long. CDR1 and CDR2 (germline): DFQATT, SNEGSKA (reference sequence). The CDR3 spells CSAREGLGPYEQYF. In nucleotides, the CDR3 is TGCAGTGCTAGAGAGGGGCTGGGGCCATACGAGCAGTACTTC.

The chain links TRBV5-1 to TRBJ2-5; 7 bases agree with TRBD2. The germline CDR1 and CDR2 sequences are SGHRS and YFSETQ. The CDR3 spans 15 residues. The J segment lost 11 bases and the V segment lost 0 bases, leaving 13 bases of the junction unmatched. CDR3 DNA: TGCGCCAGCAGCTTGGGCCCAGCGGGGTACAATGAGCAGTACTTC. Protein product: CASSLGPAGYNEQYF. Drawing the rest from reference TRBV5-1 and TRBJ2-5, the complete variable domain is KAGVTQTPRYLIKTRGQQVTLSCSPISGHRSVSWYQQTPGQGLQFLFEYFSETQRNKGNFPGRFSGRQFSNSRSEMNVSTLELGDSALYLCASSLGPAGYNEQYFGPGTRLLVL.

At least ten counts were recorded for this clonotype. The rearrangement uses TRBV6-6 and TRBJ1-1; D remains ambiguous. Looked up from germline, CDR1 is MNHNY and CDR2 is SVGAGI (reference sequence). The CDR3 consists of 14 residues. Trimming cost V 4 bases and J 0 bases, with 9 bases left between them. This CDR3 reads CASSSDGLNTEAFF. As DNA, the CDR3 is TGTGCCAGCAGTTCGGACGGCTTGAACACTGAAGCTTTCTTT.

This clonotype was seen ten or more times. V usage is TRBV29-1 and J usage is TRBJ2-3, with D perhaps TRBD2 (5 bases). The CDR3 is 13 amino acids. Germline-derived CDR1 and CDR2 are SQVTM and ANQGSEA. V was pared by 7 bases and J by 0 bases, with 11 bases between. In DNA, the CDR3 is TGCAGCGAGTACCGCGGGAGCACAGATACGCAGTATTTT. Protein product: CSEYRGSTDTQYF.

DNA for the CDR3: TGTGCCAGCAGTTTATTAAACAGGGTGGGGCAGCCCCAGCATTTT. Its translation: CASSLLNRVGQPQHF. The chain has TRBV12-3 or TRBV12-4 and TRBJ1-5; D may be TRBD1 (6 bases). V was clipped by 2 bases and J by 7 bases, with 15 bases between them. There are 15 residues in the CDR3.

The gene calls are TRBV20-1 and TRBJ2-1, with TRBD2 identical over 9 bases. CDR3 length equals 16 residues. Germline values: CDR1 DFQATT, CDR2 SNEGSKA (reference sequence). Unmatched junction bases numbered 10, after V lost 3 bases and J lost 4 bases. The CDR3 region is CSASVREGLVYNEQFF. The CDR3 DNA sequence: TGCAGTGCTAGTGTGCGGGAGGGTCTGGTTTACAATGAGCAGTTCTTC.

The chain has TRBV6-1 and TRBJ2-1; TRBD1 matches at 7 bases. From germline, CDR1 is MNHNS and CDR2 SASEGT. The CDR3 covers 16 residues. Trimming cost V 4 bases and J 2 bases; bases outside gene matches: 8. The CDR3 region is CASSARQGGTYNEQFF. DNA for the CDR3: TGTGCCAGCAGTGCCCGACAGGGTGGGACCTACAATGAGCAGTTCTTC.

This clonotype was detected only a few times. This sequence joins TRBV6-1 and TRBJ2-4, with 9 bases that match TRBD1. V dropped 4 bases and J dropped 9; count of bases not matched to a gene: 10. Germline V gene data show CDR1 as MNHNS and CDR2 as SASEGT. There are 15 residues in the CDR3. CDR3 sequence reads: CASSVFTGGAAIQYF. The CDR3 DNA is TGTGCCAGCAGTGTCTTCACAGGGGGCGCAGCCATTCAGTACTTC.

As to this clonotype: At one boundary the junction diverges from the germline segment, which might be a read error. The V gene is TRBV3-1, the J gene TRBJ2-3, with D hard to call. Germline values: CDR1 LGHDT, CDR2 YNNKEL (reference sequence). The CDR3 runs 12 residues. The CDR3 DNA is TGTGCCCGCAGCCAAGAAGGCCGTACGCAGTATTTT. Amino acids: CARSQEGRTQYF.

The rearrangement joins TRBV5-1 to TRBJ2-1; TRBD1 might be the D (5 bases). This CDR3 has 14 residues. Germline assignment: CDR1 SGHRS and CDR2 YFSETQ. V was trimmed by 0 bases and J by 5 bases, leaving 9 bases between them. CDR3 amino acids: CASSLEGPHNEQFF. CDR3 DNA sequence: TGCGCCAGCAGCTTGGAGGGGCCACACAATGAGCAGTTCTTC.

This clonotype was observed a few times. The V and J genes are TRBV5-5 and TRBJ1-1, with a possible D match to TRBD1 (5 bases). The CDR3 has 15 residues. Trimming took 3 bases from V and 4 from J, leaving 16 bases between them. Germline V lookup: CDR1 SGHKS, CDR2 YYEKEE (reference sequence). CDR3 residues: CASSSIQDGGTEAFF. CDR3 coding DNA: TGTGCCAGCAGCTCAATACAGGATGGGGGCACTGAAGCTTTCTTT.

Comment on this clonotype: This may come from a read error, since a much larger clone is one base off. V gene TRBV10-3 combines with J gene TRBJ2-7, with a possible D match to TRBD1 (6 bases). This CDR3 is built from 14 residues. CDR1 and CDR2 from the germline V gene are ENHRY and SYGVKD. The CDR3 protein is CAVSLPGARYEQYF. The DNA of the CDR3 is TGTGCCGTCAGTCTTCCAGGGGCGCGCTACGAGCAGTACTTC.

In DNA form, the CDR3 reads TGCGCCAGCAGCTTGGGGGGGTTAGACTACGAGCAGTACTTC. Its translation: CASSLGGLDYEQYF. V is TRBV5-1 and J is TRBJ2-7; the D call may be TRBD1 or TRBD2 (5 bases each). Germline CDR1 reads SGHRS; CDR2 reads YFSETQ. The CDR3 has 14 amino acids. Trimming shortened V by 0 bases and J by 3 bases, and 10 bases separated the two germline ends.

The chain is built from TRBV6-5 and TRBJ1-5; D gene ambiguous. The V gene's germline CDR1 is MNHEY and CDR2 SVGAGI. V was pared by 2 bases and J by 1 base, with 6 bases between. The CDR3 is made up of 14 amino acids. CDR3 amino acids: CASSYSESNQPQHF. As DNA, the CDR3 is TGTGCCAGCAGTTACAGCGAAAGCAATCAGCCCCAGCATTTT.

The rearrangement joins TRBV28 to TRBJ2-1, with 8 bases fitting TRBD1. The CDR3 runs to 15 residues. V shed 5 bases, J shed 3 bases, and the junction held 6 bases outside the gene matches. CDR1 and CDR2 (germline): MDHEN, SYDVKM. CDR3 residues: CASSPAGGNYNEQFF. CDR3 in DNA: TGTGCCAGCAGTCCCGCAGGGGGCAACTACAATGAGCAGTTCTTC.

This clonotype was counted ten times or more. CDR3 DNA sequence: TGCAGTGCTAACCACCACAGGGACTACGAGCAGTACTTC. The encoded protein is CSANHHRDYEQYF. V gene TRBV20-1 combines with J gene TRBJ2-7, with D possibly TRBD1 on 6 matching bases. V was trimmed by 4 bases and J by 3 bases, leaving 13 bases between them. CDR3 length: 13 amino acids. The V gene's germline CDR1 is DFQATT and CDR2 SNEGSKA (reference sequence).

There are a few counts of this clonotype. The chain links TRBV20-1 to TRBJ1-2, with D perhaps matching TRBD1 (5 bases). This CDR3 has 12 amino acids. Germline V lookup: CDR1 DFQATT, CDR2 SNEGSKA (reference sequence). Between the trimmed V and J ends, which lost 7 bases and 5 bases, there was a span of 14 bases. The CDR3 bases are TGCAGTGAAGCGGGGACCGATTATGGCTACACCTTC. It is translated as CSEAGTDYGYTF.